This T cell receptor beta chain was obtained from a study of CD8 T cells in ankylosing spondylitis. Study outcomes and limitations: There was a TCR beta motif, made of 7 or 8 highly homologous variants, that appeared characteristic of ankylosing spondylitis blood. Some of the motif variants had earlier been found in reactive arthritis patients' fluid and blood. According to the report, clones linked to the disease were significantly enriched in matched synovial fluid samples taken from ankylosing spondylitis patients.

V lost 7 bases to trimming and J lost 8 bases, with 12 bases between them. The CDR3 covers 12 residues. As concerns this clonotype: Its antigen is undetermined.

A quantitative 5'-RACE method, one with molecular barcodes, was used to make TCR beta libraries. Each CDR3 protein gets one entry after TCRdb re-called the 5' RACE reads with MiXCR. The data show hundreds of thousands of distinct CDR3 sequences, with about 25% seen just once and 0.89% held by the top ten. V usage is TRBV12-3 or TRBV12-4 and J usage is TRBJ2-1; a possible D gene is TRBD1 (6 bases). The TCR originated in a male donor with ankylosing spondylitis. The sample comprised blood, either unsorted or a sorted T cell fraction (not recorded which). The CDR3 loop reads CASTQSGDEQFF. CDR3 nucleotide sequence: TGTGCCAGCACCCAGTCAGGGGATGAGCAGTTCTTC.